The sequence of this T cell receptor beta chain was determined in a study of cytotoxic CD8 clonotypes in ibrutinib-treated CLL. At the level of the study: With a range of 6 to 36, the median treatment time before response samples were taken was eleven to twelve months.

TCRdb's table, derived via immunoSEQ multiplex PCR, lists solely in-frame clones and lacks some. The data show 76,000 or so clones, with over 80% seen just once and about 40% held by the top ten. CDR1 is MNHNS and CDR2 is SASEGT in the germline V gene. This CDR3 is 13 amino acids long. V was clipped by 6 bases and J by 4 bases, with 12 bases between them. The chain recombines TRBV6-1 with TRBJ2-5; maybe TRBD2 (6 bases). The starting material was PBMCs, obtained after 24 months of ibrutinib treatment. This TCR was recovered from a human donor with chronic lymphocytic leukemia. The CDR3: CASRARGRETQYF. The CDR3 region has the DNA TGTGCCAGCAGGGCCCGGGGGAGAGAGACCCAGTACTTC.